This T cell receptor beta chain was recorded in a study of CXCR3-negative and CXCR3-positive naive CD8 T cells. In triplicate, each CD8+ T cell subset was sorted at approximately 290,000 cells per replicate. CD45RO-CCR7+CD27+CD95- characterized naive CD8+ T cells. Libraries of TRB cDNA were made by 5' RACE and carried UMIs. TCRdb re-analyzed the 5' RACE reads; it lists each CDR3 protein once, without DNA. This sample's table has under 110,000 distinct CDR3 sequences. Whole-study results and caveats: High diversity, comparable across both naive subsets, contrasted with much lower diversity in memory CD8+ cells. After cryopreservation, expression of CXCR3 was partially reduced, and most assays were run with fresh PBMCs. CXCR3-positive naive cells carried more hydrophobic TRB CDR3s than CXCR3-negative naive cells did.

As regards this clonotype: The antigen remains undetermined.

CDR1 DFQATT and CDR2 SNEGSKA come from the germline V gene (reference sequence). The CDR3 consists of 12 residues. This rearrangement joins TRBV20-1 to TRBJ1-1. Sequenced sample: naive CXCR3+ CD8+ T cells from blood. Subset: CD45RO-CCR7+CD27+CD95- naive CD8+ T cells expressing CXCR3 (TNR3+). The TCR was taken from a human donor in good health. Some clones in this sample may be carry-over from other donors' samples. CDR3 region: CSASRLNTEAFF.